This TCR beta chain was obtained from a study of neurological immune-mediated disorders. At least ten counts were recorded for this clonotype. The time point: longitudinal time-point 3. TCRdb reprocessed the 5' RACE reads via MiXCR and lists one record per CDR3 protein. The data contain about 80,000 distinct CDR3 sequences, around 4.5% of them singletons. This clonotype was sampled from a woman in her sixties or seventies with multiple sclerosis. The sequencing input was PBMCs.

CDR3 nucleotides: TGTGCCAGCAGCCTGAGCGCGGGCTCGAGTGTAGGGCCCCAGCATTTT. As protein: CASSLSAGSSVGPQHF. V usage is TRBV7-6 and J usage is TRBJ1-5, with no clear D. Trimming cost V 5 bases and J 9 bases, with 23 bases left between them. CDR1 is SGHVS and CDR2 is FNYEAQ in the germline V gene. The CDR3 runs to 16 residues.